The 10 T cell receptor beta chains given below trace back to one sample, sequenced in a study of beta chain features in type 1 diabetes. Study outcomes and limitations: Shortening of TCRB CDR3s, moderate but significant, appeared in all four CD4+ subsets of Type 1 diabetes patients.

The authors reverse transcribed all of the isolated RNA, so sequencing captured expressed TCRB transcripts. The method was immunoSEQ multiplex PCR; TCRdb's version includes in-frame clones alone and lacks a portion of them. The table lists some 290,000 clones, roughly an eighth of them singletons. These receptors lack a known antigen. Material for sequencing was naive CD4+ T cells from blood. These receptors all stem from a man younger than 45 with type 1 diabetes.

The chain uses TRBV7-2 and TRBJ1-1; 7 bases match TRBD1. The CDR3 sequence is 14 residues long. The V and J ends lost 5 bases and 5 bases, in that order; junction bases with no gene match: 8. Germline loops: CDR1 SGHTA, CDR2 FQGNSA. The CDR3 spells CASSEGRGHTEAFF. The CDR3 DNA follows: TGTGCCAGCAGCGAGGGAAGGGGGCATACTGAAGCTTTCTTT.

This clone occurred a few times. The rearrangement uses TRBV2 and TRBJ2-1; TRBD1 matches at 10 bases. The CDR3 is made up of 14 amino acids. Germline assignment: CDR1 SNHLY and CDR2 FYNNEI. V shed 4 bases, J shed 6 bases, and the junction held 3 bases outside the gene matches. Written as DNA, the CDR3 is TGTGCCAGCAGTGCGGACAGGGGGATCAATGAGCAGTTCTTC. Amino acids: CASSADRGINEQFF.

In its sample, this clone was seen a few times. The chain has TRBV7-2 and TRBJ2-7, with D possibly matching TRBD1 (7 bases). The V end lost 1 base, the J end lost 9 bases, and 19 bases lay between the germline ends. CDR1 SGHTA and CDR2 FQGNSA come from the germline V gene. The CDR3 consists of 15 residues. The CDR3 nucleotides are TGTGCCAGCAGCTTAGTAGGAGGGGACAGCCCCGGGCAGTACTTC. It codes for CASSLVGGDSPGQYF. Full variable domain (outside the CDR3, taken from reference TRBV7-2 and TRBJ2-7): GAGVSQSPSNKVTEKGKDVELRCDPISGHTALYWYRQSLGQGLEFLIYFQGNSAPDKSGLPSDRFSAERTGGSVSTLTIQRTQQEDSAVYLCASSLVGGDSPGQYFGPGTRLTVT.

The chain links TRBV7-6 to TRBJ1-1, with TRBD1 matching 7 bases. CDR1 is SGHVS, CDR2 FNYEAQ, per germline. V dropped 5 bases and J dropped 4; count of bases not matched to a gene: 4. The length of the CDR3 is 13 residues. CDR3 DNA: TGTGCCAGCAGCCAACAGGGGCCCACTGAAGCTTTCTTT. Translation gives CASSQQGPTEAFF.

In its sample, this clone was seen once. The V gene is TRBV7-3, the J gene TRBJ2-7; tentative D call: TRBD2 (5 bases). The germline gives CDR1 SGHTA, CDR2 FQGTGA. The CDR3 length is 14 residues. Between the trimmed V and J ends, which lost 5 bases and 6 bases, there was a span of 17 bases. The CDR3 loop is CASSPDLASTEQYF. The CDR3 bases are TGTGCCAGCAGCCCAGACCTGGCTAGCACCGAGCAGTACTTC.

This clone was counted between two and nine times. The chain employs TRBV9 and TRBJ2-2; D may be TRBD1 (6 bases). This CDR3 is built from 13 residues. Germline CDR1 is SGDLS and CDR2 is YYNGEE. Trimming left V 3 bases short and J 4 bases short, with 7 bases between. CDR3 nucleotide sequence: TGTGCCAGCAGCGCGACAGGCACCGGGGAGCTGTTTTTT. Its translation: CASSATGTGELFF.

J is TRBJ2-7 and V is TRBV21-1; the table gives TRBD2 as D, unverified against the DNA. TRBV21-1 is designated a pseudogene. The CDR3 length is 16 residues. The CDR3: CASSRTELGSSYEQYF. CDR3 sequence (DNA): TGTGCCAGCAGCAGGACCGAACTAGGGAGCTCCTACGAGCAGTACTTC.

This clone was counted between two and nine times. The CDR3 sequence: CSVSVGVSSVNTEAFF. The CDR3 DNA is TGCAGCGTTTCGGTAGGGGTATCATCGGTGAACACTGAAGCTTTCTTT. The chain has TRBV29-1 and TRBJ1-1; perhaps TRBD1 as D (5 bases). The germline V gene has CDR1 SQVTM and CDR2 ANQGSEA. This CDR3 has 16 amino acids. Between the trimmed V and J ends, which lost 5 bases and 0 bases, there was a span of 19 bases.

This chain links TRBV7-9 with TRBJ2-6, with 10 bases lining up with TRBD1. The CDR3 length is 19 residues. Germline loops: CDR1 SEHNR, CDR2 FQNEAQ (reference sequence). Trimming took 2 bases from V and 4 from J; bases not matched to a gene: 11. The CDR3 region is CASSLPPGQGPGGANVLTF. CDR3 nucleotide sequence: TGTGCCAGCAGCTTACCGCCGGGACAGGGGCCTGGCGGGGCCAACGTCCTGACTTTC.

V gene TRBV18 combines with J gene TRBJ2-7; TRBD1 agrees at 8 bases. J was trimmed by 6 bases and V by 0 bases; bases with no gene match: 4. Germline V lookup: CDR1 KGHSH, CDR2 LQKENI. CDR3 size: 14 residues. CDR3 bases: TGTGCCAGCTCACCACCCGGACAGGGCGGCGAGCAGTACTTC. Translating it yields CASSPPGQGGEQYF. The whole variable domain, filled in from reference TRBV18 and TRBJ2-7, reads NAGVMQNPRHLVRRRGQEARLRCSPMKGHSHVYWYRQLPEEGLKFMVYLQKENIIDESGMPKERFSAEFPKEGPSILRIQQVVRGDSAAYFCASSPPGQGGEQYFGPGTRLTVT.